This T cell receptor beta chain was profiled in a study of CD8 T cells in Susac syndrome. cDNA came from about 0.51 to 1 ug RNA primed by random hexamers. TCRdb independently ran MiXCR on the immunoSEQ multiplex PCR reads; one entry per CDR3 protein. The sample contains about 130,000 distinct CDR3 sequences, around 95% of which appear only once. Trimming removed 4 bases from V and 0 bases from J, with 10 bases in between. Germline V gene sequence: CDR1 GTSNPN, CDR2 SVGIG (reference sequence). The CDR3 has 14 residues. The chain employs TRBV30 and TRBJ2-1, with D possibly matching TRBD1 (6 bases). The clonotype originates from a human donor with Susac syndrome. Sequenced sample: CD8+ T cells from PBMCs. CDR3 nucleotides: TGTGCCTGGACCGGGACAACCTCCTACAATGAGCAGTTCTTC. This codes for CAWTGTTSYNEQFF.